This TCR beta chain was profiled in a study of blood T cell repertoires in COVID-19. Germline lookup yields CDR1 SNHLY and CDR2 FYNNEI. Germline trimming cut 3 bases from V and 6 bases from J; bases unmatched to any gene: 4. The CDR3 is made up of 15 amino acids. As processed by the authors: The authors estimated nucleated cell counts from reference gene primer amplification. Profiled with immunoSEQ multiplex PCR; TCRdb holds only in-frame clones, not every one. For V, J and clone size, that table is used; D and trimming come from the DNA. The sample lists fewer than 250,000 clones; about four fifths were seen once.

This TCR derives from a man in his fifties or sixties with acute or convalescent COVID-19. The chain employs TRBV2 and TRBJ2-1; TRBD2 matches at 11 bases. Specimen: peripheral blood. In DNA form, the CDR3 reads TGTGCCAGCAGTGAGGGACTAGCGGCCAGCAATGAGCAGTTCTTC. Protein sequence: CASSEGLAASNEQFF.